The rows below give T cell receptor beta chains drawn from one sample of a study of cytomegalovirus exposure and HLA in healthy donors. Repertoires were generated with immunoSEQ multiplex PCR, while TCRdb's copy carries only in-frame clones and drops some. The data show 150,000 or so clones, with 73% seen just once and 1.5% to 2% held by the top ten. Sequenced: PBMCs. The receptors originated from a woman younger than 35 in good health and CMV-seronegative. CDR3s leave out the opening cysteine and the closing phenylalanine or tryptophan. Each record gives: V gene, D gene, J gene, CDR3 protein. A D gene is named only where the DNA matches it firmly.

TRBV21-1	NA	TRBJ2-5	ASSTRQGVGETQY
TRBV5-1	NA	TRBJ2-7	ASSLIVGRNEQY
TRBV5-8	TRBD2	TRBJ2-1	ASSLAWGGEQF
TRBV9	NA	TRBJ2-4	ASSVEAVLAKNIQY
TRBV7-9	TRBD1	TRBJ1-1	ASSYSTGAHTEAF
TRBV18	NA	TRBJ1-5	ASSPTGNQPQH
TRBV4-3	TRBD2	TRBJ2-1	ASSQQLAGGPGEQF
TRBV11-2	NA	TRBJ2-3	ATALGPGTDTQY
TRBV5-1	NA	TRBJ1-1	ASTPGLGTEAF
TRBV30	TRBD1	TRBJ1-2	AWSAPGRGLNYGYT
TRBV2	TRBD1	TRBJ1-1	ASSDGQGGRTEAF